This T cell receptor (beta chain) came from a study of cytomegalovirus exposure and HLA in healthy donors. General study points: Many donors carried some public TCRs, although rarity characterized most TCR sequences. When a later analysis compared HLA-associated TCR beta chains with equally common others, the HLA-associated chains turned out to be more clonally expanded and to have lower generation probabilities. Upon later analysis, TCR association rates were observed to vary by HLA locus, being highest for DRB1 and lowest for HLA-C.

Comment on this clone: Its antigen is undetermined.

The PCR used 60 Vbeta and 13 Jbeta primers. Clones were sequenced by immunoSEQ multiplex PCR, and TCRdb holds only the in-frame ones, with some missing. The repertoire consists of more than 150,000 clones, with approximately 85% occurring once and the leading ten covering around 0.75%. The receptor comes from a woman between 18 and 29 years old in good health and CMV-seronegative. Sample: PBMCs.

This chain's CDR3 is CASSVTGDSYEQYF. In DNA, the CDR3 is TGTGCCAGCAGCGTTACAGGGGACTCCTACGAGCAGTACTTC. V is TRBV6-1 and J is TRBJ2-7; 7 nucleotides match TRBD1. Looked up from germline, CDR1 is MNHNS and CDR2 is SASEGT. V was clipped by 6 bases and J by 0 bases; unmatched bases: 5. This CDR3 is built from 14 residues.